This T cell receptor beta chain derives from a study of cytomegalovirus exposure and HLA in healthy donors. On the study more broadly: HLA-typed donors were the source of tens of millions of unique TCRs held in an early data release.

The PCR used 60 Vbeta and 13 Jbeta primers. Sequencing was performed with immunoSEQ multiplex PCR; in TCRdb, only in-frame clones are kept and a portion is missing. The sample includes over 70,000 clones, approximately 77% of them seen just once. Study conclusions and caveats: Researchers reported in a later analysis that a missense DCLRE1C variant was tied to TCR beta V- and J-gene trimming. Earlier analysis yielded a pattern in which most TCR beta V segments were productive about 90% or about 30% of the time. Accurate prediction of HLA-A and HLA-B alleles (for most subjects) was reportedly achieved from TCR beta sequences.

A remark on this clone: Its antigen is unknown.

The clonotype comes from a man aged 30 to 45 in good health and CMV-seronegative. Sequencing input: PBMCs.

The CDR3 sequence: CASSSRGAPTDTQYF. Here the CDR3 DNA reads TGCGCCAGCAGCTCACGGGGGGCCCCTACAGATACGCAGTATTTT. The chain employs TRBV5-1 and TRBJ2-3, with a possible D match to TRBD2 (7 bases). Trimming took off 3 bases at V and 3 bases at J, with 14 bases between the two ends. The germline gives CDR1 SGHRS, CDR2 YFSETQ. The CDR3 is 15 residues long.